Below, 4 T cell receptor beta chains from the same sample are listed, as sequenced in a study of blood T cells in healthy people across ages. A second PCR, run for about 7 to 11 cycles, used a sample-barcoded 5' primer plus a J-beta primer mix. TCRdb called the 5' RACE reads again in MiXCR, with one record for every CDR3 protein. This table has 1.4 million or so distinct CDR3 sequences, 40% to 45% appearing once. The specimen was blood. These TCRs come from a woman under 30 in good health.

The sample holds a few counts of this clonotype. CDR3 residues: CASSLQQGLNYEQYF. CDR3 DNA sequence: TGTGCCAGCAGTTTACAGCAGGGGCTTAACTACGAGCAGTACTTC. The chain links TRBV27 to TRBJ2-7, with TRBD1 as a possible D gene (6 bases). Germline loops: CDR1 MNHEY, CDR2 SMNVEV (reference sequence). Trimming removed 2 bases from V and 3 bases from J, with 14 bases in between. The CDR3 contains 15 residues.

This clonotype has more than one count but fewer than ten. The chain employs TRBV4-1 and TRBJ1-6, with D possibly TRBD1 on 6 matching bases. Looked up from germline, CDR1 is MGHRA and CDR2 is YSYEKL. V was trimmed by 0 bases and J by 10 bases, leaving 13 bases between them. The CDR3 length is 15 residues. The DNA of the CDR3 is TGCGCCAGCAGCCAAGATGCCCCAGGGGCCTCACCCCTCCACTTT. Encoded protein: CASSQDAPGASPLHF.

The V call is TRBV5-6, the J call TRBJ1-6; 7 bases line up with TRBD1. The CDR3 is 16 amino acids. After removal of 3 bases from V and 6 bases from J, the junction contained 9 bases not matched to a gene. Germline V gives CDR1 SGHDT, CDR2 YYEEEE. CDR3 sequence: CASSSGPGQINSPLHF. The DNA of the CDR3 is TGTGCCAGCAGCTCGGGGCCGGGACAGATTAATTCACCCCTCCACTTT.

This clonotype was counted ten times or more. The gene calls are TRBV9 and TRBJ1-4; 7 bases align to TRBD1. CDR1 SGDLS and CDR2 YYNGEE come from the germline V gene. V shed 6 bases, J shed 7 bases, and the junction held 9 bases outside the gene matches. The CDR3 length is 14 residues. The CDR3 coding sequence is TGTGCCAGCAACCCGACAGGGAAATTTGAAAAACTGTTTTTT. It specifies CASNPTGKFEKLFF.